Below, 32 T cell receptor beta chains from the same sample are listed, as sequenced in a study of cytomegalovirus exposure and HLA in healthy donors. Only in-frame clones appear in the TCRdb table, and some are missing; sequencing was by immunoSEQ multiplex PCR. This repertoire shows around 100,000 clones, 75% to 90% found once; its top ten account for 20% to 25%. The source material was PBMCs. Receptors originate from a man aged 18 to 29 in good health and CMV-seropositive.

The chain recombines TRBV4-1 with TRBJ2-2; 16 positions match TRBD2. Germline CDR1 reads MGHRA; CDR2 reads YSYEKL. This CDR3 region has 18 residues. The ends lost 3 bases at V and 6 bases at J; junction bases unmatched: 7. CDR3 residues: CASSQGLAGGPGSGELFF. The CDR3 bases are TGCGCCAGCAGCCAGGGACTAGCGGGAGGGCCCGGGTCCGGGGAGCTGTTTTTT.

The rearrangement links TRBV5-4 to TRBJ1-1; D is unresolved. V shed 0 bases and J shed 1 base, with 7 bases lying between them. Germline V lookup: CDR1 SGHNT, CDR2 YYREEE (reference sequence). The CDR3 is 14 residues long. This chain's CDR3 is CASSLVAANTEAFF. The CDR3 DNA sequence: TGTGCCAGCAGCTTGGTAGCGGCGAACACTGAAGCTTTCTTT.

This chain links TRBV5-1 with TRBJ2-7, with TRBD2 matching over 11 bases. Germline V gene data show CDR1 as SGHRS and CDR2 as YFSETQ. The V segment lost 4 bases and the J segment 4 bases; nucleotides outside the gene matches: 10. This CDR3 comprises 16 residues. CDR3 sequence (DNA): TGCGCCAGCAGCCCCCGGCTAGCGGGAGGTGGTTACGAGCAGTACTTC. It encodes CASSPRLAGGGYEQYF.

V is TRBV12-5 and J is TRBJ2-5; D might be TRBD2 (5 bases). The V gene's germline CDR1 is LGHNT and CDR2 FRNRAP. The CDR3 length is 14 residues. The V gene lost 0 bases and the J gene lost 7 bases, with 12 bases spanning the gap. The CDR3 DNA reads as TGTGCTAGTGGTTTGGTGGGTTTTCGGGGGACCCAGTACTTC. This translates into CASGLVGFRGTQYF.

CDR3 DNA sequence: TGTGCCAGTAGTAAGCGGCAACAAGAGACCCAGTACTTC. Its translation is CASSKRQQETQYF. This chain connects TRBV19 to TRBJ2-5; TRBD2 is a possible D gene (5 bases). Per the germline V gene, CDR1 is LNHDA and CDR2 is SQIVND (reference sequence). The CDR3 extends over 13 amino acids. Trimming removed 4 bases from V and 2 bases from J, with 8 bases in between.

This clone was detected only a few times. This sequence joins TRBV5-1 and TRBJ1-2, with 9 bases identical to TRBD1. This CDR3 has 15 amino acids. The V gene's germline CDR1 is SGHRS and CDR2 YFSETQ. V shed 4 bases, J shed 4 bases, and the junction held 8 bases outside the gene matches. The CDR3 loop reads CASSVSVTGGYGYTF. The CDR3 DNA is TGCGCCAGCAGCGTCTCCGTGACAGGGGGCTATGGCTACACCTTC. Using reference TRBV5-1 and TRBJ1-2 for the parts outside the CDR3, the full variable domain is KAGVTQTPRYLIKTRGQQVTLSCSPISGHRSVSWYQQTPGQGLQFLFEYFSETQRNKGNFPGRFSGRQFSNSRSEMNVSTLELGDSALYLCASSVSVTGGYGYTFGSGTRLTVV.

This chain links TRBV2 with TRBJ2-7; perhaps TRBD1 as D (6 bases). The V gene's germline CDR1 is SNHLY and CDR2 FYNNEI. This CDR3 is built from 15 residues. V was pared by 8 bases and J by 4 bases, with 21 bases between. The CDR3 sequence is CASLSGQEKLYEQYV. The DNA of the CDR3 is TGTGCCAGCCTGTCGGGACAAGAAAAATTATACGAGCAGTACGTC.

The chain combines TRBV29-1 with TRBJ1-2; D gene unclear. With 3 bases removed from V and 5 bases from J, the gap between germline ends came to 13 bases. Looked up from germline, CDR1 is SQVTM and CDR2 is ANQGSEA. This CDR3 contains 13 residues. CDR3 residues: CSVEFPLEYGYTF. The CDR3 nucleotides are TGCAGCGTTGAGTTTCCACTTGAGTATGGCTACACCTTC.

This rearrangement joins TRBV28 to TRBJ1-5, with 8 bases identical to TRBD1. Losses at the gene ends were 3 bases for V and 6 bases for J; bases not matched to a gene: 16. The CDR3 runs to 18 residues. The germline V gene encodes CDR1 MDHEN and CDR2 SYDVKM. CDR3 DNA sequence: TGTGCCAGCAGTTTCCGCCTCCAAGGACAGGGTTTTAGTCAGCCCCAGCATTTT. Residues: CASSFRLQGQGFSQPQHF. Together with reference TRBV28 and TRBJ1-5, the CDR3 gives the full variable domain: DVKVTQSSRYLVKRTGEKVFLECVQDMDHENMFWYRQDPGLGLRLIYFSYDVKMKEKGDIPEGYSVSREKKERFSLILESASTNQTSMYLCASSFRLQGQGFSQPQHFGDGTRLSIL.

The genes are TRBV6-4 and TRBJ2-2, with 8 nucleotides matching TRBD1. The V segment lost 7 bases and the J segment 4 bases; nucleotides outside the gene matches: 14. Germline V gives CDR1 MRHNA, CDR2 SNTAGT. The CDR3 is 17 amino acids. The CDR3 spells CASTHPHRGALTGELFF. DNA for the CDR3: TGTGCCAGCACCCACCCACACAGGGGGGCACTCACCGGGGAGCTGTTTTTT.

The V call is TRBV5-4, the J call TRBJ2-5; tentatively, D is TRBD2 (6 bases). Deletions cut 1 base from V and 3 bases from J, with 7 bases between. Germline V gives CDR1 SGHNT, CDR2 YYREEE (reference sequence). This CDR3 has 13 residues. The CDR3 protein is CASSLWGEETQYF. The DNA for the CDR3 is TGTGCCAGCAGCTTGTGGGGGGAAGAGACCCAGTACTTC.

The J gene is TRBJ2-2, the V gene TRBV19, with 10 bases that match TRBD2. Trimming at V came to 2 bases and at J to 7 bases, leaving 10 bases not matched to a gene. Per the germline V gene, CDR1 is LNHDA and CDR2 is SQIVND (reference sequence). The CDR3 length is 17 residues. The CDR3 nucleotides read TGTGCCAGTAGTATAAATACCTTTTGGACTAGCGGCGGGGAGCTGTTTTTT. This codes for CASSINTFWTSGGELFF. The full variable domain, completed using reference TRBV19 and TRBJ2-2, is DGGITQSPKYLFRKEGQNVTLSCEQNLNHDAMYWYRQDPGQGLRLIYYSQIVNDFQKGDIAEGYSVSREKKESFPLTVTSAQKNPTAFYLCASSINTFWTSGGELFFGEGSRLTVL.

This chain uses TRBV28 with TRBJ2-7, with TRBD1 as a possible D gene (7 bases). V was shortened by 7 bases and J by 2 bases, with 12 bases between the two germline ends. The CDR3 has 13 amino acids. The germline CDR1 and CDR2 sequences are MDHEN and SYDVKM. The DNA for the CDR3 is TGTGCCAGCACTTCAGGGGGGACCTACGAGCAGTACGTC. It is translated as CASTSGGTYEQYV.

The V call is TRBV5-1, the J call TRBJ2-3; weak D call: TRBD1 (6 bases). The CDR3 length is 17 residues. Trimming pared 0 bases from V and 4 bases from J, leaving 18 bases between. Germline loops: CDR1 SGHRS, CDR2 YFSETQ. In DNA, the CDR3 is TGCGCCAGCAGCTTGGCGAAACAGGGTTTTAGCCCAGATACGCAGTATTTT. It translates to CASSLAKQGFSPDTQYF.

This clone showed up just once. The chain combines TRBV7-9 with TRBJ2-3; 7 bases map to TRBD2. The J segment lost 2 bases and the V segment lost 5 bases, leaving 7 bases of the junction unmatched. This CDR3 has 15 residues. CDR1 and CDR2 (germline): SEHNR, FQNEAQ (reference sequence). The CDR3 sequence is CASSPGLRTTDTQYF. The DNA of the CDR3 is TGTGCCAGCAGCCCGGGACTAAGAACCACAGATACGCAGTATTTT.

J is TRBJ1-2 and V is TRBV4-1; D possibly corresponds to TRBD1 (5 bases). Trimming pared 1 base from V and 4 bases from J, leaving 13 bases between. This CDR3 is 15 amino acids long. Germline V gives CDR1 MGHRA, CDR2 YSYEKL. In DNA form, the CDR3 reads TGCGCCAGCAGCCAAGCGGGGGGACGGGTCTATGGCTACACCTTC. Protein product: CASSQAGGRVYGYTF.

This chain links TRBV5-1 with TRBJ2-2, with D unclear. The V gene's germline CDR1 is SGHRS and CDR2 YFSETQ. The length of the CDR3 is 15 residues. Trimming took off 0 bases at V and 0 bases at J, with 6 bases between the two ends. CDR3 loop: CASSLGQTNTGELFF. CDR3 DNA sequence: TGCGCCAGCAGCTTGGGGCAAACGAACACCGGGGAGCTGTTTTTT.

In DNA form, the CDR3 reads TGTGCCAGCAGCGGGAGGGCCCTCGACAATGAGCAGTTCTTC. As protein: CASSGRALDNEQFF. The rearrangement uses TRBV2 and TRBJ2-1; TRBD2 agrees at 8 bases. Losses at the gene ends were 6 bases for V and 5 bases for J; bases not matched to a gene: 6. The CDR3 loop spans 14 amino acids. Germline values: CDR1 SNHLY, CDR2 FYNNEI.

This clone was observed a single time. The CDR3 coding sequence is TGTGCTAGTGGTTTTTCGAGGAACACTGAAGCTTTCTTT. It codes for CASGFSRNTEAFF. The chain employs TRBV12-5 and TRBJ1-1; D uncertain. The germline V gene has CDR1 LGHNT and CDR2 FRNRAP. Deletions cut 3 bases from V and 1 base from J, with 6 bases between. The CDR3 runs to 13 residues.

This rearrangement joins TRBV6-5 to TRBJ2-4; no clear D gene. Trimming cost V 0 bases and J 0 bases, with 9 bases left between them. Per germline, CDR1 MNHEY and CDR2 SVGAGI. The CDR3 covers 16 residues. The CDR3: CASSYSNSVAKNIQYF. The CDR3 nucleotides read TGTGCCAGCAGTTACTCGAATAGTGTAGCCAAAAACATTCAGTACTTC.

The CDR3 reads CASSPGGANTGELFF. For the CDR3, the DNA is TGTGCCAGCAGCCCGGGGGGCGCGAACACCGGGGAGCTGTTTTTT. This chain links TRBV9 with TRBJ2-2; TRBD2 might be the D (7 bases). Per the germline V gene, CDR1 is SGDLS and CDR2 is YYNGEE. The CDR3 covers 15 residues. V dropped 4 bases and J dropped 0 bases, with 10 bases sitting between them. Full variable domain (rest looked up from reference TRBV9 and TRBJ2-2): DSGVTQTPKHLITATGQRVTLRCSPRSGDLSVYWYQQSLDQGLQFLIQYYNGEERAKGNILERFSAQQFPDLHSELNLSSLELGDSALYFCASSPGGANTGELFFGEGSRLTVL.

The V and J genes are TRBV5-1 and TRBJ2-7; D might be TRBD2 (5 bases). This CDR3 has 14 amino acids. Looked up from germline, CDR1 is SGHRS and CDR2 is YFSETQ. V was shortened by 7 bases and J by 4 bases, with 18 bases between the two germline ends. This chain's CDR3 is CASGRGFSDYEQYF. CDR3 bases: TGCGCCAGCGGCCGCGGGTTTAGCGATTACGAGCAGTACTTC.

The V gene is TRBV6-1, the J gene TRBJ2-3; D is possibly TRBD1 (5 bases). Germline values: CDR1 MNHNS, CDR2 SASEGT. CDR3 size: 17 residues. Trimming stripped 0 bases from V and 0 bases from J, with 13 bases between. CDR3 protein: CASSEAVGQGSTDTQYF. For the CDR3, the DNA is TGTGCCAGCAGTGAAGCGGTCGGGCAGGGAAGCACAGATACGCAGTATTTT.

The gene calls are TRBV21-1 and TRBJ2-5; TRBD1 was called by the table and not checked on the DNA. TRBV21-1 is shown as a pseudogene. The CDR3 is made up of 19 amino acids. In nucleotides, the CDR3 is TGTGCCAGCAGCAACTGGGAGAAGTCAGACAGGGGACTGCAAGAGACCCAGTACTTC. It encodes CASSNWEKSDRGLQETQYF.

The V gene is TRBV6-1, the J gene TRBJ1-1; D not resolved. The CDR3 consists of 12 residues. Germline loops: CDR1 MNHNS, CDR2 SASEGT. The germline V and J ends were trimmed by 2 bases and 11 bases, with 12 bases remaining between them. CDR3 nucleotides: TGTGCCAGCAGTGAACCCGTTGGTGGCGCTTTCTTT. Translated, it gives CASSEPVGGAFF.

The chain is built from TRBV6-4 and TRBJ2-5; 15 nucleotides match TRBD2. V dropped 8 bases and J dropped 4; count of bases not matched to a gene: 14. CDR1 is MRHNA, CDR2 SNTAGT, per germline. The CDR3 runs to 18 residues. CDR3 protein: CASGPRTSGRASGETQYF. CDR3 coding DNA: TGTGCCAGCGGGCCGAGGACTAGCGGGAGGGCCTCGGGAGAGACCCAGTACTTC.

This sequence joins TRBV27 and TRBJ1-1; 8 nucleotides line up with TRBD1. Trimming cost V 5 bases and J 1 base; bases outside gene matches: 6. The CDR3 is 15 amino acids. CDR1 MNHEY and CDR2 SMNVEV come from the germline V gene (reference sequence). The CDR3 DNA sequence: TGTGCCAGCAGTCCAGGACAGGGTAAGAACACTGAAGCTTTCTTT. Translation gives CASSPGQGKNTEAFF.

With regard to this clone: Mismatch with germline at one junction end may stem from a read error. V gene TRBV2 combines with J gene TRBJ2-7; weak D call: TRBD1 (6 bases). The germline gives CDR1 SNHLY, CDR2 FYNNEI. CDR3 length equals 14 residues. The CDR3 bases are TGTGCCAGCAGTGAATACGGACAGACCTACGAGCAGTACTTT. Translated, it gives CASSEYGQTYEQYF.

V gene TRBV7-3 combines with J gene TRBJ2-2; a possible D gene is TRBD1 (6 bases). There are 14 residues in the CDR3. V was trimmed by 5 bases and J by 6 bases, leaving 13 bases between them. CDR1 SGHTA and CDR2 FQGTGA come from the germline V gene. The CDR3 region is CASSPQQGPGELFF. Here the CDR3 DNA reads TGTGCCAGCAGCCCCCAACAGGGCCCCGGGGAGCTGTTTTTT.

The chain carries TRBV5-1 and TRBJ1-4, with TRBD1 matching 8 bases. Per the germline V gene, CDR1 is SGHRS and CDR2 is YFSETQ. Trimming cost V 4 bases and J 3 bases; bases outside gene matches: 5. The CDR3 has 15 amino acids. CDR3 amino acids: CASSRGQGPNEKLFF. The CDR3 DNA sequence: TGCGCCAGCAGCAGAGGACAGGGTCCTAATGAAAAACTGTTTTTT.

The genes are TRBV9 and TRBJ2-3; tentatively, D is TRBD2 (6 bases). V gave up 4 bases and J gave up 4 bases, with 22 bases separating them. CDR1 is SGDLS, CDR2 YYNGEE, per germline. The CDR3 contains 17 residues. The CDR3 reads CASSLKAGGISSDTQYF. The CDR3 DNA follows: TGTGCCAGCAGCCTAAAGGCTGGCGGGATAAGCTCAGATACGCAGTATTTT.

V gene TRBV19 combines with J gene TRBJ1-5; maybe TRBD1 (5 bases). The ends were cut back, 3 bases at V and 3 bases at J, with 15 bases in the middle. The CDR3 runs to 16 residues. The germline CDR1 and CDR2 sequences are LNHDA and SQIVND (reference sequence). CDR3 bases: TGTGCCAGTAGTATGCGGGGGTACGGGGTCAATCAGCCCCAGCATTTT. This codes for CASSMRGYGVNQPQHF.